These T cell receptor beta chains were read from a single sample in a study of blood T cell repertoires in COVID-19. Profiled with immunoSEQ multiplex PCR; TCRdb holds only in-frame clones, not every one. The table shows a few hundred thousand clones, with over 75% occurring only once. Sequences were obtained from PBMCs or T cells enriched from blood (not recorded which). The receptor set was obtained from a woman younger than 45 who had recovered from COVID-19. CDR3s include the opening cysteine and the closing phenylalanine or tryptophan. The order of the fields is CDR3 length, J gene, clone size, D gene, V gene, CDR3 DNA, CDR3 protein. D genes are given only for firm matches. Size tells how often a clone was seen (once, few, many) or the class of an expanded clone, and some rows leave it out.

16	TRBJ2-1	-	TRBD2	TRBV5-1	TGCGCCAGCAGCTTGTATAGCGGGGGGGCTTACAATGAGCAGTTCTTC	CASSLYSGGAYNEQFF
16	TRBJ1-4	-	TRBD1	TRBV5-1	TGCGCCAGCAGCTTGCCTGGGACAGGAGGAAATGAAAAACTGTTTTTT	CASSLPGTGGNEKLFF
12	TRBJ2-3	-	TRBD2	TRBV29-1	TGCAGCGTGAACCGGGGGGCAGATACGCAGTATTTT	CSVNRGADTQYF
16	TRBJ1-5	-	TRBD1	TRBV19	TGTGCCAGTAGTCCATCGGACAGGGGACGGAATCAGCCCCAGCATTTT	CASSPSDRGRNQPQHF
15	TRBJ2-7	-	-	TRBV27	TGTGCCAGCAGTTTTCGTGTCGCTAGCTCCTACGAGCAGTACTTC	CASSFRVASSYEQYF
17	TRBJ1-2	-	TRBD1	TRBV27	TGTGCCAGCATACCCATCGACAGGGTAGGGAGTGCCGATGGCTACACCTTC	CASIPIDRVGSADGYTF
15	TRBJ2-7	-	TRBD1	TRBV7-2	TGTGCCAGCAGCCTCCGGGACAGGGGAAACTACGAGCAGTACTTC	CASSLRDRGNYEQYF
17	TRBJ1-1	-	-	TRBV28	TGTGCCAGCAGTTTATCCCTGGTCACCCGAGGTTCCACTGAAGCTTTCTTT	CASSLSLVTRGSTEAFF
15	TRBJ1-4	-	-	TRBV5-1	TGCGCCAGCAGCGTAGGGACAAACACTCCTGAAAAACTGTTTTTT	CASSVGTNTPEKLFF
13	TRBJ1-1	-	-	TRBV5-6	TGTGCCAGCAGCTTGGGGGCGAACACTGAAGCTTTCTTT	CASSLGANTEAFF
16	TRBJ2-2	-	-	TRBV4-1	TGCGCCAGCAGCCAAGTGGACATGGGGTGGGCCGGGGAGCTGTTTTTT	CASSQVDMGWAGELFF
13	TRBJ1-1	-	-	TRBV7-2	TGTGCCAGCAGCTTAGGCAGGGTAACTGAAGCTTTCTTT	CASSLGRVTEAFF
14	TRBJ2-7	-	TRBD1	TRBV5-1	TGCGCCAGCAGCGTCTCCGGGACAGGTAGCGAGCAGTACTTC	CASSVSGTGSEQYF
15	TRBJ2-5	-	TRBD1	TRBV6-5	TGTGCCAGCAGTAACCCAAGACAGGGCGACGAGACCCAGTACTTC	CASSNPRQGDETQYF
17	TRBJ1-2	-	-	TRBV5-1	TGCGCCAGCAGCCCGGGGGAAGGTCTCACCTTAAGCTATGGCTACACCTTC	CASSPGEGLTLSYGYTF
16	TRBJ1-5	-	-	TRBV6-5	TGTGCCAGCAGTTACTCGATTTCAGGGGATGGTCAGCCCCAGCATTTT	CASSYSISGDGQPQHF
14	TRBJ1-2	-	TRBD1	TRBV3-1/TRBV3-2	TGTGCCAGCAGCCCCGGACAGGGGGCGGGTGGCTACACCTTC	CASSPGQGAGGYTF
16	TRBJ1-6	few	TRBD1	TRBV10-3	TGTGCCATCAGTGAGTCGGGGACAGGCGGGAATTCACCCCTCCACTTT	CAISESGTGGNSPLHF
12	TRBJ1-1	-	-	TRBV6-5	TGTGCCAGCTCCTCGGGGAACACTGAAGCTTTCTTT	CASSSGNTEAFF
16	TRBJ1-2	-	-	TRBV28	TGTGCCAGCGGGGAGGGGGGGGCAGACCCGACGGCTGGCTACACCTTC	CASGEGGADPTAGYTF
16	TRBJ2-7	-	TRBD1	TRBV4-2	TGTGCCAGCAGCCAAGAAGTTATGGGACAGGCCTACGAGCAGTACTTC	CASSQEVMGQAYEQYF
16	TRBJ1-5	-	-	TRBV28	TGTGCCAGCAGTTTTTTGCAGGGGTTTGGCAATCAGCCCCAGCATTTT	CASSFLQGFGNQPQHF
18	TRBJ2-3	-	TRBD2	TRBV28	TGTGCCAGCAGTTTACTCCCGGGACTAGCGGGGTACACAGATACGCAGTATTTT	CASSLLPGLAGYTDTQYF
16	TRBJ2-7	-	TRBD2	TRBV3-1/TRBV3-2	TGTGCCAGCAGCCAAGTCAGGGGACTAGAAAGCGACGAGCAGTACTTC	CASSQVRGLESDEQYF
16	TRBJ2-2	-	TRBD1	TRBV7-2	TGTGCCAGCAGCACCCGACAGGGGGCGAACACCGGGGAGCTGTTTTTT	CASSTRQGANTGELFF
13	TRBJ2-5	-	-	TRBV5-1	TGCGCCAGCAAGATGGACTTTCAAGAGACCCAGTACTTC	CASKMDFQETQYF
14	TRBJ1-4	few	-	TRBV28	TGTGCCAGCAGTACACGACAGCTTAATGAAAAACTGTTTTTT	CASSTRQLNEKLFF
15	TRBJ2-7	-	TRBD1	TRBV5-8	TGTGCCAGCGGAGTCCTGGGACAGGGGGCCTACGAGCAGTACTTC	CASGVLGQGAYEQYF